The present entry profiles one T cell receptor (beta chain) with its context. There is no known antigen for this receptor. Within one base of it there is no much larger clone, and no base qualities were kept. TCR cDNA was made using 5'RACE template switching, a step that added a universal primer site and unique molecular identifiers. cDNA synthesis was primed from both the TCR alpha and TCR beta constant segments. Libraries were amplified in two PCR steps, with sample barcodes and sequencing adapters added in the second step. Sequencing of libraries was done on Illumina HiSeq 2500 (2x100 bp) or NovaSeq (2x150 bp). The authors' pipeline ran thus. MIGEC was used to demultiplex reads and collapse the reads into UMI consensus sequences, and MiXCR was used for V(D)J alignment. Vaccine-responding clonotypes were defined with edgeR using replicate PBMC samples, requiring FDR below 0.01 and a log2 fold change above 5 up to day 15. Each bulk clonotype received a CD4 or CD8 identity based on whether the sequenced CD4 or CD8 repertoire contained that clonotype at higher abundance. In-frame beta chains were kept once TCRdb had trimmed the public reads at Q25 with fastp and called clones with MiXCR. A single entry per CDR3 protein holds the most common genes and DNA from its merged rows. TCRdb, not the authors, supplied the V and J calls. A total of some 550,000 distinct CDR3 sequences appear in this sample, 19% of them only once. Jointly, the top ten make up 13% to 15% of the sample.

This record comes from a study of T cells after yellow fever vaccination (dated by TCRdb to the late 2010s). Background on the whole study: Libraries from fractions with low cell numbers were prepared with the SMART-Seq v4 Ultra Low Input RNA kit. To track T-cell clones before and after primary and booster YFV17D yellow fever vaccination, bulk TCR alpha and beta repertoires were sequenced longitudinally. Two healthy male donors, one aged 18 to 30 and one aged 30 to 40 years, made up the cohort. Blood samples were taken at several timepoints before and after primary and secondary immunization, and bulk PBMC replicates and cell subsets were isolated.

The CDR3 runs 15 amino acids, cysteine and phenylalanine included. Only the CDR3 portion is preserved as DNA: 45 bases, with reading frame beginning at the first base. Unmatched junction bases come to 7, with V trimmed by 0 bases and J by 5 bases. CDR1 and CDR2 are drawn from the germline V gene: SGHRS, YFSETQ. In light of the paper, this sample's treatment or condition label describes: live attenuated yellow fever vaccine strain. At every blood-draw timepoint, two biological replicates of bulk PBMCs were collected. PBMCs were isolated from peripheral blood using a standard Ficoll-Paque protocol. TriZol was used to extract RNA from bulk PBMCs, CD4 and CD8 fractions, and dextramer-positive and dextramer-negative fractions. Study-level results and caveats: Because the study included only two donors, the extent to which the findings can be generalized is limited. Compared with the primary T-cell response, the secondary T-cell response was faster but weaker, reaching its peak on day 5 rather than on day 15. Computational filtering was needed because FACS-sorted repertoires could contain abundant contaminating clonotypes from the bulk population. A small fraction of clonotypes showed up in both the CD4 and CD8 compartments, probably as a result of convergent recombination. Most clones expanded after primary vaccination (almost 97% of CD4 and over 80% of CD8) were re-detected after the booster, suggesting that broad memory maintenance occurred.

The TCR sequence derives from a man aged 25-40 years who received the YFV17D yellow fever vaccine. The chain was built from TRBV5-1 and TRBJ2-5, with 7 bases aligning to TRBD1. Sequenced material: PBMCs, taken 15 days after the yellow fever booster vaccination. The CDR3 protein is CASSLVTGRGETQYF. At the DNA level, the sequence is TGCGCCAGCAGCTTGGTGACAGGGCGTGGGGAGACCCAGTACTTC.